The rows below give T cell receptor beta chains drawn from one sample of a study of molecular identifiers for immune sequencing clone quantification. TCRdb ran MiXCR on the PCR reads and lists one entry per CDR3 protein. The sample has more than 450,000 distinct CDR3 sequences; about 22% are singletons. The sequenced sample was naive CD8+ T cells from blood, with Jurkat cell RNA spiked in. Receptors originate from a human donor in good health. Some libraries in this study had Jurkat cell RNA spiked in. The CDR3 runs from the conserved cysteine through the conserved F or W. A D gene is named only where the DNA matches it firmly. Size is stated for part of the rows, as once, few or many counts, or as a class when the clone is expanded.

v_call: TRBV28
j_call: TRBJ2-7
d_call: TRBD1
clone_size: few
cdr3_nt: TGTGCCAGCAGTGTACTCCGGACAGGGGGCATCGACGAGCAGTACTTC
cdr3_aa: CASSVLRTGGIDEQYF

v_call: TRBV6-5
j_call: TRBJ1-4
d_call: .
clone_size: many
cdr3_nt: TGTGCCACCCAGGGACCCCTTAATGAAAAACTGTTTTTT
cdr3_aa: CATQGPLNEKLFF

v_call: TRBV20-1
j_call: TRBJ2-7
d_call: .
clone_size: few
cdr3_nt: TGCAGTGCTCAAGCACCTGGGCCCACCTACGAGCAGTACTTC
cdr3_aa: CSAQAPGPTYEQYF

v_call: TRBV7-9
j_call: TRBJ2-5
d_call: TRBD2
clone_size: few
cdr3_nt: TGTGCCAGCAGCTTACCTAGCGGGGGGTACCGAGAGACCCAGTACTTC
cdr3_aa: CASSLPSGGYRETQYF

v_call: TRBV4-3
j_call: TRBJ2-7
d_call: TRBD1
clone_size: many
cdr3_nt: TGCGCCAGCAGCCAAGATTGGCAGGGGGCCTACGAGCAGTACTTC
cdr3_aa: CASSQDWQGAYEQYF

v_call: TRBV5-6
j_call: TRBJ1-1
d_call: .
clone_size: .
cdr3_nt: TGTGCCAGCAGCTTGACATATGGGGAAACTGAAGCTTTCTTT
cdr3_aa: CASSLTYGETEAFF

v_call: TRBV3-1
j_call: TRBJ2-7
d_call: .
clone_size: few
cdr3_nt: TGTGCCAGCAGCCAAGATAGTGGGCCCGTATACGAGCAGTACTTC
cdr3_aa: CASSQDSGPVYEQYF

v_call: TRBV20-1
j_call: TRBJ1-3
d_call: .
clone_size: few
cdr3_nt: TGCAGTGCTGAGGACGAGGACGTAGGAAACACCATATATTTT
cdr3_aa: CSAEDEDVGNTIYF

v_call: TRBV5-6
j_call: TRBJ2-7
d_call: TRBD2
clone_size: many
cdr3_nt: TGTGCCAGCAGCTTGGTCCGACTAGCGGGAGGGCCTGAAGCCTACGAGCAGTACTTC
cdr3_aa: CASSLVRLAGGPEAYEQYF

v_call: TRBV29-1
j_call: TRBJ1-1
d_call: .
clone_size: many
cdr3_nt: TGCAGCGTTGGAACGGGGGAAGAAGCTTTCTTT
cdr3_aa: CSVGTGEEAFF

v_call: TRBV4-2
j_call: TRBJ2-7
d_call: .
clone_size: .
cdr3_nt: TGTGCCAGCGGCCAAGCGGACAGTCCGGGCGAGCAGTACTTC
cdr3_aa: CASGQADSPGEQYF

v_call: TRBV2
j_call: TRBJ2-5
d_call: TRBD1
clone_size: .
cdr3_nt: TGTGCCAGCAGTTCCTACAGGGGGCTCGAGACCCAGTACTTC
cdr3_aa: CASSSYRGLETQYF

v_call: TRBV5-1
j_call: TRBJ2-3
d_call: TRBD2
clone_size: few
cdr3_nt: TGCGCCAGCAGCTGGGTAGCGGGGGGGCTCCCTGGGACGCAGTATTTT
cdr3_aa: CASSWVAGGLPGTQYF

v_call: TRBV3-1
j_call: TRBJ1-1
d_call: .
clone_size: few
cdr3_nt: TGTGCCAGCAGCCAAAGGGCAGGGCGGGGGAACACTGAAGCTTTCTTT
cdr3_aa: CASSQRAGRGNTEAFF

v_call: TRBV28
j_call: TRBJ1-5
d_call: .
clone_size: many
cdr3_nt: TGTGCCAGCAGTTTTTTATTCGGGACAAATAATCAGCCCCAGCATTTT
cdr3_aa: CASSFLFGTNNQPQHF

v_call: TRBV7-9
j_call: TRBJ2-1
d_call: TRBD2
clone_size: .
cdr3_nt: TGTGCCAGCAGCTTGGGATTATTTCGTAGCGGGAGCCAAGGCAATGAGCAGTTCTTC
cdr3_aa: CASSLGLFRSGSQGNEQFF

v_call: TRBV29-1
j_call: TRBJ1-1
d_call: .
clone_size: many
cdr3_nt: TGCAGCGTTGAAGGTATCAGGGGCTTTGAAGCTTTCTTT
cdr3_aa: CSVEGIRGFEAFF

v_call: TRBV12-3/TRBV12-4
j_call: TRBJ2-5
d_call: TRBD2
clone_size: .
cdr3_nt: TGTGCCAGCAGTTCGACTAGCGGGGGGCCAGGGGAGACCCAGTACTTC
cdr3_aa: CASSSTSGGPGETQYF

v_call: TRBV11-2
j_call: TRBJ1-1
d_call: .
clone_size: many
cdr3_nt: TGTGCCAGCAGCCCGAGGGGTTACACTGAAGCTTTCTTT
cdr3_aa: CASSPRGYTEAFF

v_call: TRBV4-1
j_call: TRBJ1-1
d_call: .
clone_size: few
cdr3_nt: TGCGCCAGCAGCCAAGTGACAGATATGAACACTGAAGCTTTCTTT
cdr3_aa: CASSQVTDMNTEAFF

v_call: TRBV11-1
j_call: TRBJ2-4
d_call: TRBD1
clone_size: .
cdr3_nt: TGTGCCAGCAGCCCGTGGGACAGGGGAGCCAAAAACATTCAGTACTTC
cdr3_aa: CASSPWDRGAKNIQYF

v_call: TRBV7-9
j_call: TRBJ2-7
d_call: .
clone_size: once
cdr3_nt: TGTGCCAGCAGCCCCACAGGAGGGCCCTCCTACGAGCAGTACTTC
cdr3_aa: CASSPTGGPSYEQYF